This entry lists 20 T cell receptor beta chains sequenced from one sample in a study of blood T cell repertoires in COVID-19. Assay used: immunoSEQ multiplex PCR; TCRdb lists only in-frame clones, some missing. The repertoire consists of about 210,000 clones, with 80% to 85% occurring once and the leading ten covering about 9.8%. The sequenced sample was PBMCs or T cells enriched from blood (not recorded which). The receptors come from a woman between 45 and 65 years old with acute COVID-19.

The chain links TRBV28 to TRBJ2-7; the D gene is possibly TRBD2 (6 bases). In germline, CDR1 is MDHEN, CDR2 SYDVKM. V was shortened by 10 bases and J by 7 bases, with 23 bases between the two germline ends. The CDR3 sequence is 14 residues long. The CDR3 DNA follows: TGTGCCACCCAACCCGGCGGCTCCCGGGGGGAGCAGTACTTC. Translation gives CATQPGGSRGEQYF.

The J gene is TRBJ1-5, the V gene TRBV4-1, with 9 bases that match TRBD1. The CDR3 consists of 17 residues. V was pared by 1 base and J by 8 bases, with 12 bases of the junction left unmatched. Germline values: CDR1 MGHRA, CDR2 YSYEKL. In nucleotides, the CDR3 is TGCGCCAGCAGCCAAGGAAGGGGACAGGGAAAGGTTGAGCCCCAGCATTTT. Residues: CASSQGRGQGKVEPQHF.

The chain uses TRBV27 and TRBJ2-4, with 7 bases identical to TRBD2. CDR1 is MNHEY and CDR2 is SMNVEV in the germline V gene (reference sequence). This CDR3 comprises 17 residues. After removal of 2 bases from V and 2 bases from J, the junction contained 9 bases not matched to a gene. In nucleotides, the CDR3 is TGTGCCAGCAGTTTAAGGCGGGAGCGGGCAACCAAAAACATTCAGTACTTC. Translating gives CASSLRRERATKNIQYF.

This chain links TRBV7-2 with TRBJ2-7, with D perhaps matching TRBD1 (5 bases). Germline-derived CDR1 and CDR2 are SGHTA and FQGNSA. This CDR3 region has 16 residues. V shed 7 bases and J shed 1 base, with 20 bases lying between them. CDR3 sequence: CASNLLGQFRSYEQYF. The CDR3 bases are TGTGCCAGCAACCTCTTGGGGCAATTCCGATCCTACGAGCAGTACTTC.

The chain employs TRBV28 and TRBJ1-6; 7 bases are a match to TRBD1. The V gene's germline CDR1 is MDHEN and CDR2 SYDVKM. V dropped 6 bases and J dropped 10; count of bases not matched to a gene: 12. CDR3 length: 15 residues. The CDR3: CASREGGRLESPLHF. The CDR3 DNA is TGTGCCAGCAGGGAAGGGGGCCGGCTTGAATCACCCCTCCACTTT.

The V and J genes are TRBV11-2 and TRBJ2-5; 12 bases are shared with TRBD2. From germline, CDR1 is SGHAT and CDR2 FQNNGV. V lost 2 bases to trimming and J lost 5 bases; unmatched junction nucleotides: 3. The CDR3 loop spans 15 amino acids. The CDR3 DNA follows: TGTGCCAGCAGCTTACTAGCGGGGGGGCTCGAGACCCAGTACTTC. This gives the protein CASSLLAGGLETQYF.

J is TRBJ2-2 and V is TRBV15; 10 nucleotides line up with TRBD2. Per the germline V gene, CDR1 is LNHNV and CDR2 is YYDKDF (reference sequence). Germline trimming cut 1 base from V and 1 base from J; bases unmatched to any gene: 3. This CDR3 has 17 amino acids. The CDR3 region is CATSRVASGRNTGELFF. As DNA, the CDR3 is TGTGCCACCAGCAGAGTTGCTAGCGGGAGGAACACCGGGGAGCTGTTTTTT.

The V call is TRBV12-3 or TRBV12-4, the J call TRBJ1-1; 7 bases map to TRBD1. The CDR3 sequence is 13 residues long. The junction had 8 bases not matched to a gene; V was cut back by 6 bases and J by 7 bases. The CDR3 here is CASSAGTAVEAFF. Here the CDR3 DNA reads TGTGCCAGCAGCGCTGGGACAGCGGTTGAAGCTTTCTTT.

The V call is TRBV28, the J call TRBJ1-3, with D possibly being TRBD1 (5 bases). V lost 1 base, J lost 5 bases, and 12 bases lay in between. The CDR3 is made up of 15 amino acids. Looked up from germline, CDR1 is MDHEN and CDR2 is SYDVKM. The CDR3 here is CASSLSAGMRNTIYF. CDR3 coding DNA: TGTGCCAGCAGTTTATCGGCAGGGATGCGAAACACCATATATTTT.

The chain employs TRBV19 and TRBJ2-7; tentatively, D is TRBD1 (6 bases). The ends were cut back, 3 bases at V and 3 bases at J, with 12 bases in the middle. The CDR3 covers 14 residues. Germline CDR1 reads LNHDA; CDR2 reads SQIVND (reference sequence). The CDR3 reads CASSMRVQGYEQYF. The CDR3 DNA reads as TGTGCCAGTAGTATGAGGGTACAGGGCTACGAGCAGTACTTC.

Comment on this clone: One end of the junction varies from germline; a read error may be responsible. This chain connects TRBV6-5 to TRBJ2-7; 9 positions match TRBD1. This CDR3 comprises 14 residues. Per germline, CDR1 MNHEY and CDR2 SVGAGI. In DNA form, the CDR3 reads TGTGCCAGCAGATCCGGGACAGGGACGTACGAGCCGTACTTC. The encoded protein is CASRSGTGTYEPYF.

The V gene is TRBV5-4, the J gene TRBJ2-3, with D maybe TRBD1 (6 bases). The V end lost 0 bases, the J end lost 1 base, and 18 bases lay between the germline ends. The germline CDR1 and CDR2 sequences are SGHNT and YYREEE (reference sequence). CDR3 length: 18 residues. CDR3 DNA sequence: TGTGCCAGCAGCTTGGAGTGGGACACCTTGACTGGCACAGATACGCAGTATTTT. Encoded protein: CASSLEWDTLTGTDTQYF.

This chain joins TRBV11-3 and TRBJ2-7, with TRBD2 matching over 12 bases. The CDR3 totals 15 residues. Germline values: CDR1 SGHNT, CDR2 YENEEA. Trimming at V came to 5 bases and at J to 6 bases, leaving 8 bases not matched to a gene. The CDR3 reads CASSTRLAGVGEQYF. The CDR3 bases are TGTGCCAGCAGCACCCGACTAGCGGGAGTCGGCGAGCAGTACTTC.

This chain joins TRBV4-1 and TRBJ2-6; 7 bases are shared with TRBD2. V lost 5 bases to trimming and J lost 0 bases; unmatched junction nucleotides: 10. This CDR3 region has 18 residues. The V gene's germline CDR1 is MGHRA and CDR2 YSYEKL. The CDR3 sequence is CASSREGHHDSGANVLTF. In DNA, the CDR3 is TGCGCCAGCAGCAGGGAGGGTCACCATGACTCTGGGGCCAACGTCCTGACTTTC.

This sequence joins TRBV13 and TRBJ2-5; the D gene is possibly TRBD2 (7 bases). This CDR3 region has 15 residues. Germline CDR1 PRHDT, CDR2 FYEKMQ (reference sequence). Trimming left V 5 bases short and J 4 bases short, with 17 bases between. As DNA, the CDR3 is TGTGCCAGCAGCGCCAGGGGCGGGGGAGGAGAGACCCAGTACTTC. This encodes CASSARGGGGETQYF. The full variable domain, with the rest looked up from reference TRBV13 and TRBJ2-5, is AAGVIQSPRHLIKEKRETATLKCYPIPRHDTVYWYQQGPGQDPQFLISFYEKMQSDKGSIPDRFSAQQFSDYHSELNMSSLELGDSALYFCASSARGGGGETQYFGPGTRLLVL.

The rearrangement uses TRBV27 and TRBJ2-2; 8 positions match TRBD2. J was trimmed by 4 bases and V by 2 bases; bases with no gene match: 12. This CDR3 contains 18 residues. Germline CDR1 and CDR2: MNHEY and SMNVEV (reference sequence). CDR3 in DNA: TGTGCCAGCAGTTTACCCGGGTTGGCAGCGGGGGTCACCGGGGAGCTGTTTTTT. It translates to CASSLPGLAAGVTGELFF.

This clone was seen a single time. The chain employs TRBV23-1 and TRBJ2-4; TRBD2 is a possible D gene (5 bases). TRBV23-1 is filed as an ORF, its function uncertain. The CDR3 is 16 residues long. The V end was cut by 6 bases, the J end by 2 bases, with 17 bases between. CDR3 in amino acids: CASSPRGVSTKNIQYF. The CDR3 region has the DNA TGCGCCAGCAGCCCCCGGGGTGTCTCAACCAAAAACATTCAGTACTTC.

V usage is TRBV10-3 and J usage is TRBJ2-5; the match to TRBD1 covers 10 bases. CDR1 and CDR2 (germline): ENHRY, SYGVKD. The CDR3 runs to 13 residues. J gave up 5 bases and V 6 bases, and 3 bases lay outside the gene matches. The CDR3 nucleotides read TGTGCCATCAGAGTGGGACAGGGGGAGACCCAGTACTTC. This sequence encodes CAIRVGQGETQYF.

This chain connects TRBV29-1 to TRBJ2-3; no clear D. Germline-derived CDR1 and CDR2 are SQVTM and ANQGSEA. The V gene lost 4 bases and the J gene lost 0 bases, with 5 bases spanning the gap. CDR3 length: 12 amino acids. In nucleotides, the CDR3 is TGCAGCGTTGGTGTAAGCACAGATACGCAGTATTTT. Its translation: CSVGVSTDTQYF.

This rearrangement joins TRBV5-6 to TRBJ1-1, with TRBD1 matching over 8 bases. The CDR3 runs to 15 residues. Germline values: CDR1 SGHDT, CDR2 YYEEEE. Trimming took 4 bases from V and 1 from J; bases not matched to a gene: 6. As DNA, the CDR3 is TGTGCCAGCAGCCTTCGAGACAGGGGGAACACTGAAGCTTTCTTT. This codes for CASSLRDRGNTEAFF.